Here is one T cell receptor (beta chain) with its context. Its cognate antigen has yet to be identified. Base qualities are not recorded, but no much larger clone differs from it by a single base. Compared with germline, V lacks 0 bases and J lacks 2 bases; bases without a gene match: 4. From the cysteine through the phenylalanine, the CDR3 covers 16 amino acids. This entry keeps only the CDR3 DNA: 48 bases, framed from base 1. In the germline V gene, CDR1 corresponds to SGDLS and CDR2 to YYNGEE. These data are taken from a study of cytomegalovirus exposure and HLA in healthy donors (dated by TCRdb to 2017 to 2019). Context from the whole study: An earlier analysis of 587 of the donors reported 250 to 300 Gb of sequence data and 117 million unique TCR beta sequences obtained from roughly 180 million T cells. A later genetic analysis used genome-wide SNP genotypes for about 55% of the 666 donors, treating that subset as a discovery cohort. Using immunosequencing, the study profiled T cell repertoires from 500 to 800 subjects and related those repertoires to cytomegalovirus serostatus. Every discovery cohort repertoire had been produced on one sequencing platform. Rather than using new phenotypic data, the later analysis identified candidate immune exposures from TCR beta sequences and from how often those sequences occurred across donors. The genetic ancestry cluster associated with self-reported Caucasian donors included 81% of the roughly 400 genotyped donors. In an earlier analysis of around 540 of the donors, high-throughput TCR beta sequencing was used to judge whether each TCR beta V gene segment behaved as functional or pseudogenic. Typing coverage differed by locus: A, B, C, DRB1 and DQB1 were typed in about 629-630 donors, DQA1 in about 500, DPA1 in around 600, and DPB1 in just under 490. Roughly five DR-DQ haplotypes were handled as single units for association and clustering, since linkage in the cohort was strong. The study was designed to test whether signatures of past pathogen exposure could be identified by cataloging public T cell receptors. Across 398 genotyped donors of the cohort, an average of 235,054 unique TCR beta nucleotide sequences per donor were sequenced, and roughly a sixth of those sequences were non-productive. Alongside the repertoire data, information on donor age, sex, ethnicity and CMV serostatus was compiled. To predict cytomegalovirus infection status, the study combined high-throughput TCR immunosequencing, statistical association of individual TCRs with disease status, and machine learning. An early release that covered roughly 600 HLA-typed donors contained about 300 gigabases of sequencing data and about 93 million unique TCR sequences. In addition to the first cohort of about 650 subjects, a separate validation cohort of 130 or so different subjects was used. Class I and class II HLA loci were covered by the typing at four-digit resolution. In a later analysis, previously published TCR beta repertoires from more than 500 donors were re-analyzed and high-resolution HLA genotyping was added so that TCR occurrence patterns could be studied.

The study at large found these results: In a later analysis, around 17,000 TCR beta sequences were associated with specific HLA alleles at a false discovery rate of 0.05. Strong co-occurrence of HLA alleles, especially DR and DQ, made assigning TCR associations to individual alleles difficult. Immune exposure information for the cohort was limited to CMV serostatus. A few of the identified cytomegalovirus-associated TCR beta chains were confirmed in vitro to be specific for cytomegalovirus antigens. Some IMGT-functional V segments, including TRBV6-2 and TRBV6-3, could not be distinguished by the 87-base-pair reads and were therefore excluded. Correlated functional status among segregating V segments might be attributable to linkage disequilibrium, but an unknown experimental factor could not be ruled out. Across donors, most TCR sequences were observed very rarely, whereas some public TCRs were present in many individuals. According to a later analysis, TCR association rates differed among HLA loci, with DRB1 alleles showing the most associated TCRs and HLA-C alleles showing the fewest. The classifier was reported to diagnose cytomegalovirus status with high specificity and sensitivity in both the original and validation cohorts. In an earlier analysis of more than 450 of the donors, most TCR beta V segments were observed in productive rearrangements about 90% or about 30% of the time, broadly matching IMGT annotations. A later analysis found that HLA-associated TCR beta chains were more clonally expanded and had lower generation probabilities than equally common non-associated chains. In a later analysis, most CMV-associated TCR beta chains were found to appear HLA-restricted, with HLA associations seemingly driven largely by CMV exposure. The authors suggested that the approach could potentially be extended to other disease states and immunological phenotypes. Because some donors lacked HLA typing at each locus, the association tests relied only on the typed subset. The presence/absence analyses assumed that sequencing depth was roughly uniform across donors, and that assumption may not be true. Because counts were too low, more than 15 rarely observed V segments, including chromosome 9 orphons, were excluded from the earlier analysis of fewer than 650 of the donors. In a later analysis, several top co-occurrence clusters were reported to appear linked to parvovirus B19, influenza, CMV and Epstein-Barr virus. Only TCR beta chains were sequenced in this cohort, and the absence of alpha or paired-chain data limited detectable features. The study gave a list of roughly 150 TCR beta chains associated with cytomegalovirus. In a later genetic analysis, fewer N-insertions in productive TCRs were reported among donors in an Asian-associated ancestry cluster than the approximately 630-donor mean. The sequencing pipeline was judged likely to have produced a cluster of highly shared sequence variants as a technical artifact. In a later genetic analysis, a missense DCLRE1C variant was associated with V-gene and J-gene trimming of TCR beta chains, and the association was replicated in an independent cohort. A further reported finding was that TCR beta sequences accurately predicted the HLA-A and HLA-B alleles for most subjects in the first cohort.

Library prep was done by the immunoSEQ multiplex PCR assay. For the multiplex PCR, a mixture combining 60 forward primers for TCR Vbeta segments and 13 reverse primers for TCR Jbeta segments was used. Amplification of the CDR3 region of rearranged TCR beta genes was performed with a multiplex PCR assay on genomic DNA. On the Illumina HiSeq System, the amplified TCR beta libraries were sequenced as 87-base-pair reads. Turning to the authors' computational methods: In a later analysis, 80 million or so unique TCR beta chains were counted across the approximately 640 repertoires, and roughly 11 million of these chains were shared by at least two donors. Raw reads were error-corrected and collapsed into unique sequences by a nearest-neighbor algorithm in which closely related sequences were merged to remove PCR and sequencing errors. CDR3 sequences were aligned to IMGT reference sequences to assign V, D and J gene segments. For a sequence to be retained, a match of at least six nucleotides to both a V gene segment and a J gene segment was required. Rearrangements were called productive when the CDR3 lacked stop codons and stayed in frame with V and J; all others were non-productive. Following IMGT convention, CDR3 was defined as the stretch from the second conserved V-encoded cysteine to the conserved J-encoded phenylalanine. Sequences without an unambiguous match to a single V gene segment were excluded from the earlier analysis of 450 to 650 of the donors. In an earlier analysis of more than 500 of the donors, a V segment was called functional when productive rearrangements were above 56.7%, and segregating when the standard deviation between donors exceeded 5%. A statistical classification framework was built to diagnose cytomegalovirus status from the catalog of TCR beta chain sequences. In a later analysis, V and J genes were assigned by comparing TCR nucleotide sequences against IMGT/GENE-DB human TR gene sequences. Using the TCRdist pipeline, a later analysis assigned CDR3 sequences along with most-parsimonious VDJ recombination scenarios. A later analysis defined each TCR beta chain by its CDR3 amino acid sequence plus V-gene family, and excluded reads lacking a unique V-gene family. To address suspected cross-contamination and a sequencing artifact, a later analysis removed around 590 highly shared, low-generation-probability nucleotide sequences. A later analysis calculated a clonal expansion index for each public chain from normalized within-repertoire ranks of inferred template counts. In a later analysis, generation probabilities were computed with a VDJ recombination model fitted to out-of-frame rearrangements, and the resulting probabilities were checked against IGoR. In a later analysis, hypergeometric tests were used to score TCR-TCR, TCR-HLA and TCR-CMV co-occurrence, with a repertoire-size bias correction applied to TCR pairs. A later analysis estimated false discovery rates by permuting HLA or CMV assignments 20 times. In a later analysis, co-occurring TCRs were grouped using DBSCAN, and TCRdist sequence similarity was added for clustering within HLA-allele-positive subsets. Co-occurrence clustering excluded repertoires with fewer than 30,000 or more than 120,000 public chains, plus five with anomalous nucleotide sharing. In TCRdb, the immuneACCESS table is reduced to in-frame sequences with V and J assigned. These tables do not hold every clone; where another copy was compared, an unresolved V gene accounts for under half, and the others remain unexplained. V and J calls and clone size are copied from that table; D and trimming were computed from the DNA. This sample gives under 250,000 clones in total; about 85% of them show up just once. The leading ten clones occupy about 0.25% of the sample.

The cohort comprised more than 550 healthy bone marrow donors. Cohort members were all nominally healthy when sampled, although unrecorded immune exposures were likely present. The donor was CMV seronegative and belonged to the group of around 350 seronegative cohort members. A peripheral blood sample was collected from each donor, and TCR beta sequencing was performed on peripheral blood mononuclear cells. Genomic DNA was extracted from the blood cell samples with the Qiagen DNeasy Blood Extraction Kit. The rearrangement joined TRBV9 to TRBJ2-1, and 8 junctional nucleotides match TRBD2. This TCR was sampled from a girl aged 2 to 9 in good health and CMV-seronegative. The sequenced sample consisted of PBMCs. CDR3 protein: CASSVGYSGTYNEQFF. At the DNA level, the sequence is TGTGCCAGCAGCGTAGGTTATAGCGGGACCTACAATGAGCAGTTCTTC.